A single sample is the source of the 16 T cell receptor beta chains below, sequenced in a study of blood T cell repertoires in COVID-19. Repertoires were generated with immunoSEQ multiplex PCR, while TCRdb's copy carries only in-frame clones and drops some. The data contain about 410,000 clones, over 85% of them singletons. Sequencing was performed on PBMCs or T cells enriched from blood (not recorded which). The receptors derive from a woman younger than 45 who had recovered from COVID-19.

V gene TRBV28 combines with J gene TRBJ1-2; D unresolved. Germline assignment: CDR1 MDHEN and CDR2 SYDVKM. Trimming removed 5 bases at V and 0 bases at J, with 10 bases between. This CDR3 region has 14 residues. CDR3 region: CASSAATSNYGYTF. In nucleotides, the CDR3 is TGTGCCAGCAGTGCGGCCACTTCTAACTATGGCTACACCTTC.

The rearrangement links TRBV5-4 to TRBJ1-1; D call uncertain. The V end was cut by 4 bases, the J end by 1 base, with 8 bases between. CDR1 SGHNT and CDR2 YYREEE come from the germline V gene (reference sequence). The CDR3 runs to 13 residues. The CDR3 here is CASSPRENTEAFF. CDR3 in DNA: TGTGCCAGCAGCCCACGGGAGAACACTGAAGCTTTCTTT.

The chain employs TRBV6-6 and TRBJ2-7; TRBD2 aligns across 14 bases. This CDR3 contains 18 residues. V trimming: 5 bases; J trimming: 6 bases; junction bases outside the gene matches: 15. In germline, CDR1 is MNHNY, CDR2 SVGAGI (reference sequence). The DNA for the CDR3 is TGTGCCAGCAGTCCCGCCGAACTGACTAGCGGGAGGGCTGGCGAGCAGTACTTC. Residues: CASSPAELTSGRAGEQYF.

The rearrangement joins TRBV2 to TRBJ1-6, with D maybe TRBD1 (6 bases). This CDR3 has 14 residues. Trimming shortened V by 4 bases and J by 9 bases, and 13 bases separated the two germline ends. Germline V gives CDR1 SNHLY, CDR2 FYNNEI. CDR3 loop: CASSAQGRGSPLHF. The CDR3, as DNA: TGTGCCAGCAGTGCACAGGGTCGGGGTTCACCCCTCCACTTT.

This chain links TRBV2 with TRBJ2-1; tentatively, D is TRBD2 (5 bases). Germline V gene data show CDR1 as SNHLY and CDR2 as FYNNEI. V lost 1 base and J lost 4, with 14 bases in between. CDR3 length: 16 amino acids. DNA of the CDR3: TGTGCCAGCAGTGAAGGGAATATAGTAGCGTACAATGAGCAGTTCTTC. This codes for CASSEGNIVAYNEQFF.

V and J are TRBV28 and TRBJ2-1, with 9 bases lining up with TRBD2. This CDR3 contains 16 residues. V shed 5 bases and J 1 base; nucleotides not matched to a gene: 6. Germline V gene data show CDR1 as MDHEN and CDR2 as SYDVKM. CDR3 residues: CASSVPTSGSYNEQFF. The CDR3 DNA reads TGTGCCAGCAGTGTACCCACTAGCGGGTCCTACAATGAGCAGTTCTTC.

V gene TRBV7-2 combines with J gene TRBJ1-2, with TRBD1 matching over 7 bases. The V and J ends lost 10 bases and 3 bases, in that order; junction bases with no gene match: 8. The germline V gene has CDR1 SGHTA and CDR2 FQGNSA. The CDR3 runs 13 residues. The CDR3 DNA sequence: TGTGCCAACGCCAGGGGGAAGGACTATGGCTACACCTTC. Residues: CANARGKDYGYTF.

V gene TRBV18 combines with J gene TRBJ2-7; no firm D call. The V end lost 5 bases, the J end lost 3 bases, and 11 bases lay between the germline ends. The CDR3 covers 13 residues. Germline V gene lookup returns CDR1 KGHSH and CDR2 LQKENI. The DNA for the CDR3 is TGTGCCAGCTCAGCCCCAGAAAACTACGAGCAGTACTTC. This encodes CASSAPENYEQYF.

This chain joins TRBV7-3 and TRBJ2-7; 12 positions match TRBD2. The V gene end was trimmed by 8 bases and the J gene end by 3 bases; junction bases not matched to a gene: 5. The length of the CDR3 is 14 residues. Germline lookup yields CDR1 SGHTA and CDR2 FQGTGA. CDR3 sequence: CASSRTSGIYEQYF. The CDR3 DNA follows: TGTGCCAGCTCCAGGACTAGCGGGATCTACGAGCAGTACTTC.

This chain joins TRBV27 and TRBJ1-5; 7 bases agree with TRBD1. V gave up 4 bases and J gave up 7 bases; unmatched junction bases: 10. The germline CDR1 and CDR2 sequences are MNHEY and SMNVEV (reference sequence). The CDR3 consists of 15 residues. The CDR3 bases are TGTGCCAGCAGTTCGAACGACAGGGTCGGCCAGCCCCAGCATTTT. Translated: CASSSNDRVGQPQHF.

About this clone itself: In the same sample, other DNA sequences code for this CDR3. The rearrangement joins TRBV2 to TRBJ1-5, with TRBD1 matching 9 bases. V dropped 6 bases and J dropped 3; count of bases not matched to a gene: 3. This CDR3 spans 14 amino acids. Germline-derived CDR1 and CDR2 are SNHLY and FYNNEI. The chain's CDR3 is CASSRDRDNQPQHF. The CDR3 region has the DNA TGTGCCAGCAGCCGGGACAGGGACAATCAGCCCCAGCATTTT.

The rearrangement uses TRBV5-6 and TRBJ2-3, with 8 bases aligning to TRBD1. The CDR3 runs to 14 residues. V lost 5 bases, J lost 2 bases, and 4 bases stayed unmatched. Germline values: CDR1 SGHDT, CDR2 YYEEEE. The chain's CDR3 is CASRGTGDTDTQYF. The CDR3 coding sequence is TGTGCCAGCAGAGGGACAGGTGACACAGATACGCAGTATTTT.

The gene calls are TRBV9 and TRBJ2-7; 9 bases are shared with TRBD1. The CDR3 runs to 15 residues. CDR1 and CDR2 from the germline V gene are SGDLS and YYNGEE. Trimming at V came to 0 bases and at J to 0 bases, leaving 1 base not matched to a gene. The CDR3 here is CASSVGTGASYEQYF. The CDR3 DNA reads TGTGCCAGCAGCGTAGGGACAGGGGCCTCCTACGAGCAGTACTTC.

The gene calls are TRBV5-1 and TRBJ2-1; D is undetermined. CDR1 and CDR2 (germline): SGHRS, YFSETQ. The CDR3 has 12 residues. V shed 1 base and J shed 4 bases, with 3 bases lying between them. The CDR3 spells CASSLSYNEQFF. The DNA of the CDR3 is TGCGCCAGCAGCTTGTCATACAATGAGCAGTTCTTC.

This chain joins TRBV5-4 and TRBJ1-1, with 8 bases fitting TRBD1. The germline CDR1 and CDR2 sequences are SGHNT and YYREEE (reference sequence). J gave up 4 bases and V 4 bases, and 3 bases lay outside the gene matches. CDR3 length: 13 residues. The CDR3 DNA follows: TGTGCCAGCAGCGGCGGACAGGGCACTGAAGCTTTCTTT. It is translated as CASSGGQGTEAFF.

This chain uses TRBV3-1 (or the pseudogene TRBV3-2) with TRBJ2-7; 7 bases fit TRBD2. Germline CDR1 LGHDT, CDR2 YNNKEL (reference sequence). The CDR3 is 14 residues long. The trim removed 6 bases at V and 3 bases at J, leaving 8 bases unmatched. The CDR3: CASRTGSGGYEQYF. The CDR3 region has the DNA TGTGCCAGCAGAACGGGATCGGGAGGCTACGAGCAGTACTTC.